These 3 T cell receptor beta chains were all obtained from the same sample, sequenced in a study of blood T cell dynamics during melanoma immunotherapy. Time point indicated: week 3, after first cycle of checkpoint inhibitor. Clones were sequenced by immunoSEQ multiplex PCR, and TCRdb holds only the in-frame ones, with some missing. The table records about 6,000 clones, roughly 75% of them present only once. This specimen was blood, taken from a patient treated with checkpoint blockade. All receptors derive from a human donor with melanoma.

This chain uses TRBV5-1 with TRBJ1-3; D not resolved. Trimming removed 4 bases at V and 0 bases at J, with 14 bases between. This CDR3 is 16 amino acids long. The germline CDR1 and CDR2 sequences are SGHRS and YFSETQ. CDR3 protein: CASSQDAWTSGNTIYF. DNA of the CDR3: TGCGCCAGCAGCCAGGACGCCTGGACCTCTGGAAACACCATATATTTT.

The V gene is TRBV6-5, the J gene TRBJ2-1; either TRBD1 or TRBD2 may supply D (5 bases each). The CDR3 runs to 15 residues. The germline V gene has CDR1 MNHEY and CDR2 SVGAGI. Between the trimmed V and J ends, which lost 5 bases and 1 base, there was a span of 12 bases. CDR3 in amino acids: CASSPRDVSYNEQFF. CDR3 nucleotides: TGTGCCAGCAGTCCTCGGGACGTGTCCTACAATGAGCAGTTCTTC.

This clone has more than one count but fewer than ten. CDR3 residues: CASSLVGLQWDTEAFF. In DNA, the CDR3 is TGTGCCAGCAGCTTAGTGGGGTTGCAGTGGGACACTGAAGCTTTCTTT. This chain joins TRBV11-3 and TRBJ1-1; D is unresolved. V shed 1 base and J shed 3 bases, with 15 bases lying between them. Looked up from germline, CDR1 is SGHNT and CDR2 is YENEEA. The CDR3 spans 16 residues.